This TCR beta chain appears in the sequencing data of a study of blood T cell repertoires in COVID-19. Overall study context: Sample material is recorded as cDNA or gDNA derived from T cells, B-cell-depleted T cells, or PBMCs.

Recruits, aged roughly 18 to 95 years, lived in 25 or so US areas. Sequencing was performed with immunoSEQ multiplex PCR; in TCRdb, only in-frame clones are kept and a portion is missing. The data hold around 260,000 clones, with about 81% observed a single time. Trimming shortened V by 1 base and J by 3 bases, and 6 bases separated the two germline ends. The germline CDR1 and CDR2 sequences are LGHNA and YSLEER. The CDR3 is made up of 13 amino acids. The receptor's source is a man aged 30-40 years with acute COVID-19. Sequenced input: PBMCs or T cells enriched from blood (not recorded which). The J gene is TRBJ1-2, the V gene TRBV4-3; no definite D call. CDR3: CASSQVSDYGYTF. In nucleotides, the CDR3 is TGCGCCAGCAGCCAAGTGAGCGACTATGGCTACACCTTC.